The clone carrying this T cell receptor (beta chain) has just a few counts. Its target is not known. With a J-beta primer mix and a sample-barcoded 5' primer, a second PCR ran roughly 6 to 11 cycles. Each cDNA molecule carried a tag from a template-switch adaptor that contained 12 random nucleotides. TCRdb passed the 5' RACE reads through MiXCR, listing each CDR3 protein once. The table includes some 1,000,000 distinct CDR3 sequences, less than 25% detected once. This entry is derived from a study of blood T cells in healthy people across ages. Findings and caveats of the study: Underestimates were what the diversity estimates from one million T cells were considered to be.

CDR3 length: 13 residues. V trimming: 8 bases; J trimming: 4 bases; junction bases outside the gene matches: 5. Germline V lookup: CDR1 MNHNS, CDR2 SASEGT. These data were also reused for a study on T cells of mothers and their children. From that study: It was through the M1S primer of the second PCR that sample barcodes and 2-4 random nucleotides were added.

The rearrangement joins TRBV6-1 to TRBJ2-3; 8 positions agree with TRBD2. This TCR was recovered from a girl aged 2-10 years in good health. Sequenced material: blood. The CDR3 nucleotides read TGTGCCAGCTCTACGGGAGGGTCAGATACGCAGTATTTT. Its translation is CASSTGGSDTQYF.